Sequencing of this TCR beta chain was carried out in a study of shared clonotypes between healthy human individuals (dated by TCRdb to 2020 to 2021). Regarding the complete study: The cohort comprised a couple of women and three men aged 18 to 49 years. Leukapheresis yielded between about 0.9 and 9.5 billion PBMCs per donor. To increase sequencing depth and limit assay-specific biases, TCR repertoire library preparation and sequencing were carried out by different laboratories using diverse techniques. Blood TCR repertoires of five healthy adults were deeply sequenced to estimate repertoire size and the extent of clonotype sharing between individuals.

TCR CDR3 regions were amplified from genomic DNA by multiplex PCR using the deep immunoSEQ assay. Extracted genomic DNA from each cell subset was spread evenly across all wells of several immunoSEQ 96-well plates, with each plate serving as a replicate. For unsorted PBMC, each replicate PCR was loaded with 300 ng genomic DNA, equivalent to about 30,000 T cell genomes. Unsorted PBMC genomic DNA was sequenced across ten immunoSEQ deep assay plates. Purified libraries were quantified with a Qubit 3.0 fluorometer, sized on a Bioanalyzer 2100, and re-quantified with the KAPA Library Quantification kit. Each immunoSEQ 96-well plate was sequenced on its own single-read 150-cycle Illumina NextSeq 550 flow cell. Per the authors' processing: Because the immunoSEQ output held only junctional sequences and lacked quality scores, the filtering could not match the filtering applied to full-length reads. Sequences were annotated with PyIR, a Python wrapper for IgBLAST v1.9, and V/J genes and CDR3 were assigned using IMGT germline references. Reads with weak V/J assignments (E-value above 1e-6), missing CDR3, stop codons, out-of-frame junctions, or ambiguous translated residues were removed. A V3J clonotype was defined by an identical inferred V gene, J gene, and CDR3 amino acid sequence. Percentage overlap between repertoires was calculated by dividing the number of shared unique clonotypes by the size of the smaller repertoire. RTK rarefaction, the Chao1 estimator, and Recon v2.1 estimates of unobserved clonotypes were used to assess repertoire richness. TCRdb stores this immuneACCESS table with in-frame sequences only. Part of the clones is absent; in the studies checked, under half of the shortfall reflects unresolved V genes, and no reason is known for the rest. V and J calls plus clone size are reproduced from that table; the DNA served to infer D and trimming. The sample yields hundreds of thousands of clones; 79% were counted once. The ten largest clones add up to 13% of the sample.

The donors were healthy, HIV-negative adults with no recently reported acute infections or vaccinations. Only Caucasian adults living in Nashville, Tennessee, USA were represented among the donors. For unsorted samples, tens of millions of PBMCs were counted and genomic DNA was extracted with the QIAamp DNA Blood Mini kit. Blood was collected by leukapheresis, and PBMCs were isolated by Ficoll-Histopaque density gradient centrifugation and then cryopreserved in liquid nitrogen vapor phase. Overall study outcomes, separate from this receptor: Based on pairwise subsampling, the degree of clonotype sharing among donors was expected to be affected by sequencing depth. Because the study included a small number of donors, the genetic and exposure-history diversity represented was limited. Sampling was limited to blood, and TCR repertoires in tissue likely differ from TCR repertoires in blood.

Including the terminal cysteine and phenylalanine, the CDR3 comprises 12 residues. Of the read, only the CDR3 DNA is kept; its 36 bases are in frame from base 1. V is pared back by 9 bases and J by 7 bases, with 16 bases lying between the germline termini. CDR1 SGDLS and CDR2 YYNGEE were looked up in the germline V gene. In the case of this clone: Its binding antigen is unknown. The input lacks base qualities; no much larger clone sits a single base away.

The sequence derives from a woman between 35 and 50 years old in good health. Some clones in this sample may be carry-over from other donors' samples. The chain uses TRBV9 and TRBJ1-2; confidence is insufficient to name the D gene. Sequencing was performed on PBMCs. The CDR3 protein: CATGALSGGYTF. The DNA reads TGTGCCACCGGAGCCCTGTCTGGTGGCTACACCTTC.